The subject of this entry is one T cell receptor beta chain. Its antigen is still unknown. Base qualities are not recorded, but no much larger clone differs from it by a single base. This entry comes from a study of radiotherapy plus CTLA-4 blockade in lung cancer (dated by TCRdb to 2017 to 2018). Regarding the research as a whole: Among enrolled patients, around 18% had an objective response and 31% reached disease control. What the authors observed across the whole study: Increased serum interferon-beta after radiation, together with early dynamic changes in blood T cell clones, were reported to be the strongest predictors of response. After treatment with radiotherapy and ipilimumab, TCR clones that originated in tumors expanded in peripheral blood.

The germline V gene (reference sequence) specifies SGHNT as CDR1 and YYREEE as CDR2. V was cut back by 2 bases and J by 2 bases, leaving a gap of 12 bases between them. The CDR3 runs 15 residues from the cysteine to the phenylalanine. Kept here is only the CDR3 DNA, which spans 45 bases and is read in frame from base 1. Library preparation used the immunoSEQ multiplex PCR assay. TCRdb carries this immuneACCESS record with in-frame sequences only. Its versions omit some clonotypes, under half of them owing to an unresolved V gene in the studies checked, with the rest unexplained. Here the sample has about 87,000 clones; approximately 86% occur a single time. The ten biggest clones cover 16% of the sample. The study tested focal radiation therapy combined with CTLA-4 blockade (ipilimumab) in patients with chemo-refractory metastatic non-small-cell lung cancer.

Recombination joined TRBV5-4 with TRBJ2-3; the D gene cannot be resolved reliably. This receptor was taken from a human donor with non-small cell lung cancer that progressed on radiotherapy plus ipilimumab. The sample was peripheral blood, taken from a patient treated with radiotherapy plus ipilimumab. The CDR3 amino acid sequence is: CASSFPFSLTDTQYF. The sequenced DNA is TGTGCCAGCAGCTTCCCGTTTAGCCTCACAGATACGCAGTATTTT.